This TCR beta chain is drawn from a study of T cells after yellow fever vaccination. Study-level background: SMART-Seq v4 Ultra Low Input served to prepare low-cell-number fractions. General study findings and limits: The study re-detected most primary-vaccination clones after the booster (96% CD4, approximately 87% CD8).

The authors made TCR cDNA by 5'RACE template switching, adding a universal primer site and UMIs. MiXCR, applied by TCRdb to the 5' RACE reads, yields one record per CDR3 protein. The data contain 96,000 or so distinct CDR3 sequences, roughly 8.2% of them singletons. This CDR3 is built from 14 residues. Between the trimmed V and J ends, which lost 4 bases and 0 bases, there was a span of 10 bases. Germline V gene sequence: CDR1 SEHNR, CDR2 FQNEAQ (reference sequence). The rearrangement uses TRBV7-9 and TRBJ2-7; TRBD1 might be the D (5 bases). The sequencing used CD8+ T cells not binding an NS4B(214-222) dextramer, sorted from PBMCs, collected less than 16 days after the first yellow fever vaccination. The source is a man younger than 35 who received the YFV17D yellow fever vaccine. The CDR3 nucleotides read TGTGCCAGCAGCTCCGGCGACAGCTCCTACGAGCAGTACGTC. It encodes CASSSGDSSYEQYV.